This entry lists 4 T cell receptor beta chains sequenced from one sample in a study of Graves' ophthalmopathy and Graves' hyperthyroidism (dated by TCRdb to 2017 to 2018). Sequencing was performed on an Illumina HiSeq 2000. TCR beta CDR3 regions were amplified from RNA transcripts for repertoire sequencing. The first round was an RT-PCR using HTBI primers with the Qiagen OneStep RT-PCR kit, and this first round was followed by a second-round multiplex PCR, then size selection and purification. TCRdb applied fastp at Q25 and MiXCR to the public reads, then kept only in-frame beta chains. Each CDR3 protein appears once, grouped with its most common genes and DNA. The sample profile shows about 620,000 distinct CDR3 sequences; 22% of them were found once. The ten largest clones take up about 6.6% of the sample. Sample: peripheral blood. Receptors were obtained from a woman between 18 and 30 years old with stable Graves' hyperthyroidism. Some clones in this sample may be carry-over from other donors' samples. Donor details come from another sample of the same person, matched by shared clones.

The chain employs TRBV10-1 and TRBJ2-5, with D perhaps TRBD2 (5 bases). Trimming shortened V by 4 bases and J by 3 bases, and 9 bases separated the two germline ends. CDR3 length: 13 residues. From germline, CDR1 is WNHNN and CDR2 SYGVQD (reference sequence). CDR3 coding DNA: TGCGCCAGCAGTGGGCACGGGGAAGAGACCCAGTACTTC. Encoded protein: CASSGHGEETQYF.

The sample holds a few counts of this clonotype. This chain's CDR3 is CASRFQGARGAGELFF. The CDR3 DNA follows: TGTGCCAGCAGGTTTCAGGGGGCTCGGGGCGCCGGGGAGCTGTTTTTT. This chain uses TRBV6-1 with TRBJ2-2; 8 positions match TRBD1. The V segment lost 6 bases and the J segment 6 bases; nucleotides outside the gene matches: 12. Looked up from germline, CDR1 is MNHNS and CDR2 is SASEGT. The CDR3 contains 16 residues.

The chain has TRBV6-9 and TRBJ1-2, with D possibly TRBD1 on 5 matching bases. V was shortened by 2 bases and J by 5 bases, with 18 bases between the two germline ends. Germline CDR1 is MNHGY and CDR2 is SVAAGI. The CDR3 is 16 amino acids. CDR3 DNA sequence: TGTGCCAGCAGTTATCCCAGGGAAACTCGCAATTATGGCTACACCTTC. Translation: CASSYPRETRNYGYTF.

This clonotype was recorded at least ten times. The rearrangement uses TRBV7-9 and TRBJ2-7, with D possibly called TRBD1 or TRBD2 (5 bases each). The CDR3 is made up of 15 amino acids. Germline values: CDR1 SEHNR, CDR2 FQNEAQ (reference sequence). V was trimmed by 6 bases and J by 6 bases, leaving 21 bases between them. The CDR3 nucleotides read TGTGCCAGCAGACGAATGCGGGTGGGGGATCTCGAGCAGTACTTC. Residues: CASRRMRVGDLEQYF.